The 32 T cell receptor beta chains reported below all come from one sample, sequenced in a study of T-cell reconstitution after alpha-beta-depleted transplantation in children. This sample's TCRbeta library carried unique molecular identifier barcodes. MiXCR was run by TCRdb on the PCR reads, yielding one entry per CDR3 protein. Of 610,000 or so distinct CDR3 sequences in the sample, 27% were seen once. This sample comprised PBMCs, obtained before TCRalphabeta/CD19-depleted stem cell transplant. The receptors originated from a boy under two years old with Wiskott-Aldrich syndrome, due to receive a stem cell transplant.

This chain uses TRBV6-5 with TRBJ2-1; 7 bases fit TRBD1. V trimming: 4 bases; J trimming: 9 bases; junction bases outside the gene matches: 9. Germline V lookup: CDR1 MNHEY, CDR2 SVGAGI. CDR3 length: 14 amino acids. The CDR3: CASSSGQVEGEQFF. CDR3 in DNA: TGTGCCAGCAGTTCCGGACAGGTAGAGGGTGAGCAGTTCTTC.

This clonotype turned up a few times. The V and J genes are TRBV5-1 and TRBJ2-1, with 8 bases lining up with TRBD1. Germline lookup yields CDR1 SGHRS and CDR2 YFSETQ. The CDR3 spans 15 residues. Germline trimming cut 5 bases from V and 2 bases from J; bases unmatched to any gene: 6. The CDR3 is CASSPGQGTYNEQFF. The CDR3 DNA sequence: TGCGCCAGCAGTCCTGGACAGGGAACCTACAATGAGCAGTTCTTC.

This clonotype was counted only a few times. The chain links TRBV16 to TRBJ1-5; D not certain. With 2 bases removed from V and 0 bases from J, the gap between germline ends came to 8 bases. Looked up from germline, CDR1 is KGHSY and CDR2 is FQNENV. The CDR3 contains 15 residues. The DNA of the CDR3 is TGTGCCAGCAGCCAAGAATTCGGTAGCAATCAGCCCCAGCATTTT. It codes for CASSQEFGSNQPQHF.

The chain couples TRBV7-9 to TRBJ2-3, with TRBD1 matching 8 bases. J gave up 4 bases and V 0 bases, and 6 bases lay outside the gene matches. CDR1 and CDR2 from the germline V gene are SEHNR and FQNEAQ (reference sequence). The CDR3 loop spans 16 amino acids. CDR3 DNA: TGTGCCAGCAGCTTAGCGACAGGGGTACGCGCAGATACGCAGTATTTT. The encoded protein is CASSLATGVRADTQYF.

The CDR3 bases are TGTGCCATCAGAGGGGACAGTAGCAATCAGCCCCAGCATTTT. Translated, it gives CAIRGDSSNQPQHF. This chain connects TRBV10-3 to TRBJ1-5; 7 nucleotides match TRBD1. Germline V gene data show CDR1 as ENHRY and CDR2 as SYGVKD. CDR3 size: 14 residues. V lost 6 bases and J lost 0; bases outside the gene matches: 2.

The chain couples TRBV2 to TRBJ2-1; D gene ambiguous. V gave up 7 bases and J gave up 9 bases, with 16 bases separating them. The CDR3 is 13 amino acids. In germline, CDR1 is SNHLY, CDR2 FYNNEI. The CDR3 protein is CASMLGRPGEQFF. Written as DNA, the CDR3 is TGTGCCAGCATGCTGGGCCGCCCTGGTGAGCAGTTCTTC.

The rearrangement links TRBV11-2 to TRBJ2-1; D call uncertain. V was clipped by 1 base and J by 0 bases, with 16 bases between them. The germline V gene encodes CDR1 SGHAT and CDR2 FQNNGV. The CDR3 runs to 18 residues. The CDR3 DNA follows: TGTGCCAGCAGCTTAGTCCAGTGGTACCTTAGCTCCTACAATGAGCAGTTCTTC. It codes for CASSLVQWYLSSYNEQFF.

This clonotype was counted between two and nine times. The CDR3 here is CASSYFSGPLGEQYF. The CDR3 bases are TGTGCCAGCAGTTACTTTAGCGGACCTCTGGGCGAGCAGTACTTC. The V gene is TRBV6-5, the J gene TRBJ2-7, with D possibly TRBD2 on 6 matching bases. Per germline, CDR1 MNHEY and CDR2 SVGAGI. CDR3 length: 15 amino acids. With 1 base removed from V and 6 bases from J, the gap between germline ends came to 16 bases.

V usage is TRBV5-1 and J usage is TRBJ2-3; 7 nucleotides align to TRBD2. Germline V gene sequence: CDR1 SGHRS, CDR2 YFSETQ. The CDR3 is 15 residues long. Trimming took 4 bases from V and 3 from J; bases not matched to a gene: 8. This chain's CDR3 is CASSTSGAGTDTQYF. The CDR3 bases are TGCGCCAGCAGCACGAGCGGGGCGGGGACAGATACGCAGTATTTT.

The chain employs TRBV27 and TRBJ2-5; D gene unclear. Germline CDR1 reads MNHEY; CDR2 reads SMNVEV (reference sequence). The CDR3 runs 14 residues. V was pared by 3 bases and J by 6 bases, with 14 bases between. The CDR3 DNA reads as TGTGCCAGCAGTTTTACAGCCACCTTGCAGACCCAGTACTTC. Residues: CASSFTATLQTQYF.

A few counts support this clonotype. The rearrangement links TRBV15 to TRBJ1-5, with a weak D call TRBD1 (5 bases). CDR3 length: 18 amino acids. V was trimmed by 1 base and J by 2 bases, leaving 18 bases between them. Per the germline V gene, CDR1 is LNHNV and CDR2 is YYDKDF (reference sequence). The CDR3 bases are TGTGCCACCAGCAGAGCCCTACGATCCGGGACTCGCAATCAGCCCCAGCATTTT. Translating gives CATSRALRSGTRNQPQHF.

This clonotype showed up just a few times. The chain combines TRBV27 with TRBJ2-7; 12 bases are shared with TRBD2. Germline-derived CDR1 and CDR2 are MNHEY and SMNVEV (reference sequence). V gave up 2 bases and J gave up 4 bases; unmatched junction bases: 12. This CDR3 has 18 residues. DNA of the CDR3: TGTGCCAGCAGTTTAAACCCGCAACTAGCGGGAGGATTGTACGAGCAGTACTTC. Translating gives CASSLNPQLAGGLYEQYF.

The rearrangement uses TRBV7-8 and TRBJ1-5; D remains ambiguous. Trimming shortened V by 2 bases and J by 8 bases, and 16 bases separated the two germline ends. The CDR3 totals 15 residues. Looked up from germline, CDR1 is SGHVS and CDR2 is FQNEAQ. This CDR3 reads CASSLTRSVGEPQHF. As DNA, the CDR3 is TGTGCCAGCAGCTTAACTCGATCGGTTGGGGAGCCCCAGCATTTT.

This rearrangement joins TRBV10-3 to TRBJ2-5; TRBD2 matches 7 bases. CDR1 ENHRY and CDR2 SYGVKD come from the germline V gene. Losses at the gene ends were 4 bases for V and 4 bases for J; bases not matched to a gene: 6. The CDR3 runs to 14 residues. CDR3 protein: CAISASGGPETQYF. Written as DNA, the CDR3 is TGTGCCATCAGTGCTAGCGGCGGCCCAGAGACCCAGTACTTC.

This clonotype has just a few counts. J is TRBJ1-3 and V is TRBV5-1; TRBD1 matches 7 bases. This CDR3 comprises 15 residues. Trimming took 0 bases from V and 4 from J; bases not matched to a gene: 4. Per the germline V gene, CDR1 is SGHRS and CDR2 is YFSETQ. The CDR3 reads CASSLGRDRGNTIYF. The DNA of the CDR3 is TGCGCCAGCAGCTTGGGAAGGGACAGAGGAAACACCATATATTTT.

DNA for the CDR3: TGCGCCAGCAGCCCCAGGGGGGGCGACACCGGGGAGCTGTTTTTT. Translating gives CASSPRGGDTGELFF. The J gene is TRBJ2-2, the V gene TRBV5-1; D may correspond to TRBD1 or TRBD2 (7 bases each). Per germline, CDR1 SGHRS and CDR2 YFSETQ. This CDR3 is built from 15 residues. Trimming removed 4 bases from V and 3 bases from J, with 13 bases in between.

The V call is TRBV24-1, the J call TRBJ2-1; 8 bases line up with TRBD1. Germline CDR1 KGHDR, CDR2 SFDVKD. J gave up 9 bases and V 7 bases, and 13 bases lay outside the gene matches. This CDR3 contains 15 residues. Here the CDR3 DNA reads TGTGCCACCAGCGAGCCCGGGACAGGTGGGTGTGAGCAGTTCTTC. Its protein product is CATSEPGTGGCEQFF.

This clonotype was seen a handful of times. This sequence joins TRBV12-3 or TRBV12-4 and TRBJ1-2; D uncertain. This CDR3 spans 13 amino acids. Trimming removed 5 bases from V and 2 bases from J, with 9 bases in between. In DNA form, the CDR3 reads TGTGCCAGCAGTCTCCAAAAGAACTATGGCTACACCTTC. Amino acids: CASSLQKNYGYTF.

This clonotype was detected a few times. CDR3 loop: CASSLSNLDTDTQYF. CDR3 DNA: TGCGCCAGCAGCCTAAGCAACCTCGACACAGATACGCAGTATTTT. The chain uses TRBV5-1 and TRBJ2-3; D unclear. V gave up 4 bases and J gave up 2 bases, with 14 bases separating them. CDR1 is SGHRS, CDR2 YFSETQ, per germline. The CDR3 runs to 15 residues.

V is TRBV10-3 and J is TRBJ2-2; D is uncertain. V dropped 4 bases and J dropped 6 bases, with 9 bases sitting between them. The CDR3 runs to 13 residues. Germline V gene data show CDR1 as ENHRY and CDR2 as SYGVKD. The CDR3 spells CAISAEEAGELFF. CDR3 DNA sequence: TGTGCCATCAGTGCCGAAGAGGCCGGGGAGCTGTTTTTT.

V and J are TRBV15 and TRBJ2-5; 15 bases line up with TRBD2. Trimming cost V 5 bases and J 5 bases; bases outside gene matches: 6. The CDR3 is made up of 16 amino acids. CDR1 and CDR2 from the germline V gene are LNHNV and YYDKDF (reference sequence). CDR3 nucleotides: TGTGCCACCAGCGCGGGACTAGCGGGAGGACGTGAGACCCAGTACTTC. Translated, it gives CATSAGLAGGRETQYF.

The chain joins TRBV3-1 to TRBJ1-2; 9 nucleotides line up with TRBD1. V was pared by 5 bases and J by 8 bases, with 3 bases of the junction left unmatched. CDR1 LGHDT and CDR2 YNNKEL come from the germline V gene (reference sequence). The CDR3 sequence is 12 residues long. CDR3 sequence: CASSRTGVGYTF. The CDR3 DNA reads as TGTGCCAGCAGCAGGACAGGGGTCGGCTACACCTTC.

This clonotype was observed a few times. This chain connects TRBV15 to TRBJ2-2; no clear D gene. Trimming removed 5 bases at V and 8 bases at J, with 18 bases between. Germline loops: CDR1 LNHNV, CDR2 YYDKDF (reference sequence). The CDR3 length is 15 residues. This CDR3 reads CATSVELSPIGELFF. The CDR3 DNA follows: TGTGCCACCAGCGTGGAACTTAGCCCGATAGGGGAGCTGTTTTTT.

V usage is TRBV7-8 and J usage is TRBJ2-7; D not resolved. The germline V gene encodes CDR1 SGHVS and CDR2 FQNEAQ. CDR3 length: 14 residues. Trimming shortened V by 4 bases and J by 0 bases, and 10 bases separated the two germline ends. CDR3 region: CASSSRHPSYEQYF. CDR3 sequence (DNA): TGTGCCAGCAGCTCTAGGCATCCCTCCTACGAGCAGTACTTC.

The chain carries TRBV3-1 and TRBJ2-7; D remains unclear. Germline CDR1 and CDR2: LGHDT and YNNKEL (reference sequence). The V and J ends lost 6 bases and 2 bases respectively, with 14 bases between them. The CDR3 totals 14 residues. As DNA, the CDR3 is TGTGCCAGCAGTCAGTTTTTAACGACCTACGAGCAGTACTTC. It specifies CASSQFLTTYEQYF.

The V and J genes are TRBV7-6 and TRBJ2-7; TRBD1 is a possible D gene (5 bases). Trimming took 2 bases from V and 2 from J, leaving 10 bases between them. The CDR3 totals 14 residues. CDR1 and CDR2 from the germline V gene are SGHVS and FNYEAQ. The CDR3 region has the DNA TGTGCCAGCAGCTTAACAGGCAGTACCTACGAGCAGTACTTC. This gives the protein CASSLTGSTYEQYF.

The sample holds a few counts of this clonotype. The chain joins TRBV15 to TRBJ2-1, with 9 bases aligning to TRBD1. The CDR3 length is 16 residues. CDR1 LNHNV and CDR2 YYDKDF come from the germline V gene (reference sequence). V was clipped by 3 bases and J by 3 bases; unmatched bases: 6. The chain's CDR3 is CATSRADRGNYNEQFF. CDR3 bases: TGTGCCACCAGCAGGGCGGACAGGGGAAACTACAATGAGCAGTTCTTC.

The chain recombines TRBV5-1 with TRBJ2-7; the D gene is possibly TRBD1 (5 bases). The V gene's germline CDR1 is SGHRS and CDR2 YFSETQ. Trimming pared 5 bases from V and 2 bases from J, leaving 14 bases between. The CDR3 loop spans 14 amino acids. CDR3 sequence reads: CASSRLKTAYEQYF. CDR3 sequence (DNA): TGCGCCAGCAGTCGATTGAAGACAGCCTACGAGCAGTACTTC.

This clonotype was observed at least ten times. The CDR3 here is CSVGQAEVTQYF. Written as DNA, the CDR3 is TGCAGCGTGGGACAGGCCGAGGTGACCCAGTACTTC. The gene calls are TRBV29-1 and TRBJ2-5, with TRBD1 matching 8 bases. This CDR3 has 12 amino acids. V lost 6 bases, J lost 7 bases, and 7 bases stayed unmatched. Germline CDR1 is SQVTM and CDR2 is ANQGSEA. Supplemented by reference TRBV29-1 and TRBJ2-5, the full variable domain reads SAVISQKPSRDICQRGTSLTIQCQVDSQVTMMFWYRQQPGQSLTLIATANQGSEATYESGFVIDKFPISRPNLTFSTLTVSNMSPEDSSIYLCSVGQAEVTQYFGPGTRLLVL.

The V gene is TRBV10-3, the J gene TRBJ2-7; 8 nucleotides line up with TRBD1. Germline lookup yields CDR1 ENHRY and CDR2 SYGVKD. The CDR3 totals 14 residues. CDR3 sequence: CASQGARSSYEQYF. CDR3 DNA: TGTGCTTCCCAGGGGGCGCGAAGCTCCTACGAGCAGTACTTC.

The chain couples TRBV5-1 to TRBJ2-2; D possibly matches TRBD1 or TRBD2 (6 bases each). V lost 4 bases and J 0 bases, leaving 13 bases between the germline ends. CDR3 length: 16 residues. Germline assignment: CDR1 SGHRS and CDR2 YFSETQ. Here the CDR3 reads CASSLGGRSNTGELFF. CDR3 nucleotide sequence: TGCGCCAGCAGCCTGGGGGGCAGATCGAACACCGGGGAGCTGTTTTTT.

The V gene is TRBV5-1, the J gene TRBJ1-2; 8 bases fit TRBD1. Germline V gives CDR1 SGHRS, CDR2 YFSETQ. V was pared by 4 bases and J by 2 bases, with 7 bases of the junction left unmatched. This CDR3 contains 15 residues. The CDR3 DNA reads TGCGCCAGCAGCCACAACCGGGACAGGAACTATGGCTACACCTTC. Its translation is CASSHNRDRNYGYTF.